Below, 9 T cell receptor beta chains from the same sample are listed, as sequenced in a study of T cell repertoires in MIS-A myocarditis. Profiling relied on immunoSEQ multiplex PCR, and the TCRdb table lists in-frame clones only, not all of them. The sample includes about 10,000 clones, around 89% of them seen just once. Source material: thoracic lymph node tissue obtained at autopsy. Receptors originate from a man aged 18-30 years with fulminant myocarditis from multisystem inflammatory syndrome in adults (MIS-A) after COVID-19.

Here the CDR3 DNA reads TGCGCCAGCAGCTTGGACCAGGCGAGGGAGCAGTTCTTC. As protein: CASSLDQAREQFF. V usage is TRBV5-1 and J usage is TRBJ2-1; D ambiguous. This CDR3 region has 13 residues. The ends were cut back, 0 bases at V and 10 bases at J, with 11 bases in the middle. Per germline, CDR1 SGHRS and CDR2 YFSETQ. The full variable domain, in which reference TRBV5-1 and TRBJ2-1 provide the parts outside the CDR3, is KAGVTQTPRYLIKTRGQQVTLSCSPISGHRSVSWYQQTPGQGLQFLFEYFSETQRNKGNFPGRFSGRQFSNSRSEMNVSTLELGDSALYLCASSLDQAREQFFGPGTRLTVL.

The chain employs TRBV4-3 and TRBJ1-5, with D perhaps TRBD1 (6 bases). CDR1 LGHNA and CDR2 YSLEER come from the germline V gene. The CDR3 length is 15 residues. Trimming removed 1 base from V and 7 bases from J, with 14 bases in between. The CDR3 here is CASSQATGDGQPQHF. CDR3 coding DNA: TGCGCCAGCAGCCAAGCGACAGGCGATGGGCAGCCCCAGCATTTT.

The genes are TRBV11-2 and TRBJ1-5; D unclear. CDR1 is SGHAT and CDR2 is FQNNGV in the germline V gene. Between the trimmed V and J ends, which lost 5 bases and 7 bases, there was a span of 15 bases. This CDR3 region has 14 residues. CDR3 sequence (DNA): TGTGCCAGCAGCCGATTGGGGATGGGACAGCCCCAGCATTTT. Translation: CASSRLGMGQPQHF.

V usage is TRBV14 and J usage is TRBJ2-3, with a tentative D call TRBD2 (6 bases). The CDR3 covers 15 residues. V lost 2 bases and J lost 4, with 13 bases in between. Germline V gene data show CDR1 as SGHDN and CDR2 as FVKESK. The CDR3 sequence: CASSQTPSAADTQYF. The CDR3, as DNA: TGTGCCAGCAGCCAAACCCCTAGCGCGGCAGATACGCAGTATTTT. The whole variable domain, filled in from reference TRBV14 and TRBJ2-3, reads EAGVTQFPSHSVIEKGQTVTLRCDPISGHDNLYWYRRVMGKEIKFLLHFVKESKQDESGMPNNRFLAERTGGTYSTLKVQPAELEDSGVYFCASSQTPSAADTQYFGPGTRLTVL.

This chain uses TRBV24-1 with TRBJ2-1; 8 nucleotides match TRBD2. CDR1 is KGHDR and CDR2 is SFDVKD in the germline V gene. Unmatched junction bases numbered 10, after V lost 6 bases and J lost 7 bases. The CDR3 extends over 15 amino acids. CDR3 sequence reads: CATSITGGPWNEQFF. The CDR3 DNA is TGTGCCACCAGTATTACGGGAGGGCCGTGGAATGAGCAGTTCTTC.

The rearrangement uses TRBV4-3 and TRBJ2-7; 8 bases are shared with TRBD1. Germline V gene lookup returns CDR1 LGHNA and CDR2 YSLEER. CDR3 length equals 15 residues. J gave up 4 bases and V 4 bases, and 9 bases lay outside the gene matches. The CDR3 loop is CASSLGTGLKYEQYF. CDR3 sequence (DNA): TGCGCCAGCAGCCTAGGGACAGGATTAAAATACGAGCAGTACTTC.

In its sample, this clone was seen a few times. The chain joins TRBV19 to TRBJ1-1; TRBD1 agrees at 7 bases. From germline, CDR1 is LNHDA and CDR2 SQIVND (reference sequence). The V and J ends lost 4 bases and 3 bases, in that order; junction bases with no gene match: 5. This CDR3 comprises 14 residues. The CDR3 here is CASSTWGQHTEAFF. For the CDR3, the DNA is TGTGCCAGTAGTACGTGGGGACAGCACACTGAAGCTTTCTTT.

This chain uses TRBV3-1 (or the pseudogene TRBV3-2) with TRBJ2-5, with D possibly being TRBD2 (6 bases). With 0 bases removed from V and 7 bases from J, the gap between germline ends came to 18 bases. CDR1 is LGHDT, CDR2 YNNKEL, per germline (reference sequence). The CDR3 is made up of 16 amino acids. Written as DNA, the CDR3 is TGTGCCAGCAGCCAAGACTACGGGACTCGCGCCAGGACCCAGTACTTC. Residues: CASSQDYGTRARTQYF.

This rearrangement joins TRBV7-2 to TRBJ2-1, with TRBD2 matching over 11 bases. The J segment lost 7 bases and the V segment lost 1 base, leaving 6 bases of the junction unmatched. The CDR3 sequence is 16 residues long. Germline V lookup: CDR1 SGHTA, CDR2 FQGNSA. The CDR3 DNA reads TGTGCCAGCAGCTTAGTGGGGGGACTAGCGGTAAATGAGCAGTTCTTC. Translation: CASSLVGGLAVNEQFF.